The sequence of this TCR beta chain was determined in a study of T cell repertoires in cytomegalovirus infection. Study in general: Recently identified HLA-C-restricted CMV epitopes and well-studied HLA-B-restricted CMV epitopes were used by the study. Indicated by public TCR beta signatures were CMV infection and matching HLA type. Study results and limitations: The cumulative frequency of public TCR beta families identified carriers of CMV plus the relevant HLA. Dominating the ex vivo response were TCR beta clonotypes that were CMV-specific and HLA-C-restricted.

From the reads, TCRdb called clonotypes with MiXCR, one entry per CDR3 protein. In the table there are about 500,000 distinct CDR3 sequences, about 33% of which are singletons. The CDR3 is 17 residues long. CDR1 is MNHNS and CDR2 is SASEGT in the germline V gene. The V and J ends lost 5 bases and 4 bases, in that order; junction bases with no gene match: 7. Details on this clonotype: Its specificity is not known.

The starting material was cultured PBMCs, obtained from culture after CMV antigen stimulation. The V call is TRBV6-1, the J call TRBJ2-1; 14 bases fit TRBD2. The receptor's source is a human donor in good health (CMV status not recorded). Some clones in this sample may be carry-over from other donors' samples. The CDR3 nucleotides read TGTGCCAGCAGTAACGACCGGACTAGCGGGAGGTACAATGAGCAGTTCTTC. The encoded protein is CASSNDRTSGRYNEQFF.